Listed below are T cell receptor beta chains from one sample, sequenced in a study of blood T cell repertoires in COVID-19. The repertoire was sequenced with immunoSEQ multiplex PCR; TCRdb's copy has only in-frame clones and lacks some. The repertoire holds over 150,000 clones, approximately 87% seen once, with 0.7% to 0.9% in the top ten. Specimen: peripheral blood. These receptors were obtained from a woman younger than 35 who had recovered from COVID-19. The CDR3 runs from the conserved cysteine through the conserved F or W. A D gene is named only where the DNA matches it firmly. A clone size is listed for some rows: how often the clone was seen (once, few, many), or a class if it is expanded.

j_gene,d_gene,abundance,len,v_gene,CDR3aa,CDR3nt
TRBJ1-1,-,-,14,TRBV7-2,CASSYLTENTEAFF,TGTGCCAGCAGCTACCTGACAGAGAACACTGAAGCTTTCTTT
TRBJ2-1,-,-,15,TRBV29-1,CSSKGSGLTYNEQFF,TGCAGCTCAAAGGGGTCTGGGCTCACCTACAATGAGCAGTTCTTC
TRBJ1-3,-,-,17,TRBV18,CASSLNQGLSSGNTIYF,TGTGCCAGCTCACTTAACCAGGGCTTGTCCTCTGGAAACACCATATATTTT
TRBJ1-5,-,-,13,TRBV30,CAWSRQGNQPQHF,TGTGCCTGGAGCAGGCAGGGGAACCAGCCCCAGCATTTT
TRBJ1-1,-,-,16,TRBV21-1,CASSNWTKIMNTEAFF,TGTGCCAGCAGCAACTGGACAAAAATCATGAACACTGAAGCTTTCTTT
TRBJ1-6,TRBD1,-,14,TRBV19,CASSIGQGDSPLHF,TGTGCCAGTAGTATTGGACAGGGTGATTCACCCCTCCACTTT
TRBJ2-3,TRBD1,-,16,TRBV2,CASSPIPGQGTDTQYF,TGTGCCAGCAGTCCCATCCCGGGACAGGGCACAGATACGCAGTATTTT
TRBJ2-1,TRBD2,once,14,TRBV7-8,CASSLLAGWNEQFF,TGTGCCAGCAGCTTACTAGCGGGATGGAATGAGCAGTTCTTC
TRBJ1-1,-,few,14,TRBV14,CASSQDYRTAEAFF,TGTGCCAGCAGCCAAGATTATCGAACAGCTGAAGCTTTCTTT
TRBJ2-5,TRBD2,-,13,TRBV5-1,CASSPRGGPVQYF,TGCGCCAGCAGCCCACGCGGGGGTCCTGTCCAGTACTTC
TRBJ2-2,-,-,14,TRBV6-4,CASSQDSGVGELFF,TGTGCCAGCAGCCAGGACTCAGGAGTGGGGGAGCTGTTTTTT
TRBJ1-2,TRBD1,-,15,TRBV18,CASSPNRGLGYGYTF,TGTGCCAGCTCGCCGAACAGGGGGCTGGGCTATGGCTACACCTTC
TRBJ2-7,-,once,12,TRBV10-3,CAIRSEAYEQYF,TGTGCCATCAGGTCAGAGGCCTACGAGCAGTACTTC
TRBJ1-2,TRBD1,-,15,TRBV7-2,CASSLVVGQEYGYTF,TGTGCCAGCAGCTTAGTTGTGGGACAGGAGTATGGCTACACCTTC
TRBJ1-2,-,-,12,TRBV7-2,CASSRDSYGYTF,TGTGCCAGCAGCCGTGACAGTTATGGCTACACCTTC
TRBJ2-1,-,-,15,TRBV5-1,CASSLKAGLTNEQFF,TGCGCCAGCAGCTTGAAGGCAGGGTTAACCAATGAGCAGTTCTTC
TRBJ2-5,-,-,14,TRBV24-1,CATSWGTWPETQYF,TGTGCCACCTCCTGGGGCACTTGGCCAGAGACCCAGTACTTC
TRBJ2-7,TRBD2,-,16,TRBV7-9,CASSFYYGTSTYEQYF,TGTGCCAGCAGCTTTTACTACGGGACTAGCACCTACGAGCAGTACTTC
TRBJ1-1,-,-,15,TRBV30,CAWSPQGQLNTEAFF,TGTGCCTGGAGTCCACAGGGACAATTGAACACTGAAGCTTTCTTT
TRBJ1-3,TRBD1,-,14,TRBV6-6,CASSLQGTGNTIYF,TGTGCCAGCAGTCTACAGGGGACTGGAAACACCATATATTTT
TRBJ2-3,TRBD2,-,16,TRBV7-2,CASSSTSGGGTDTQYF,TGTGCCAGCAGCAGCACTAGCGGAGGGGGAACAGATACGCAGTATTTT
TRBJ1-1,-,-,17,TRBV7-8,CASSPTGGGPGNTEAFF,TGTGCCAGCAGCCCCACCGGGGGGGGGCCGGGGAACACTGAAGCTTTCTTT
TRBJ1-1,-,-,15,TRBV7-2,CASSLDRGGTAEAFF,TGTGCCAGCAGCTTAGATAGAGGAGGGACCGCCGAAGCTTTCTTT
TRBJ2-1,-,-,15,TRBV10-3,CAITQKPLASDEQFF,TGTGCCATCACCCAAAAACCTCTAGCTTCGGATGAGCAGTTCTTC
TRBJ2-1,TRBD2,-,15,TRBV6-1,CASSEARLAYNEQFF,TGTGCCAGCAGTGAAGCGAGACTAGCTTACAATGAGCAGTTCTTC
TRBJ1-5,-,-,14,TRBV28,CASTPVRENQPQHF,TGTGCCAGCACCCCAGTCCGGGAAAATCAGCCCCAGCATTTT
TRBJ1-6,-,-,15,TRBV4-1,CASSQDLWEGAPLHF,TGCGCCAGCAGCCAAGATCTTTGGGAGGGTGCACCCCTCCACTTT
TRBJ1-6,-,-,13,TRBV5-4,CASSFEGDSPLHF,TGTGCCAGCAGCTTCGAGGGGGATTCACCCCTCCACTTT
TRBJ2-5,TRBD2,once,19,TRBV7-3,CASSLTPGTSGGSQETQYF,TGTGCCAGCAGCTTAACGCCCGGGACTAGCGGGGGGTCACAAGAGACCCAGTACTTC
TRBJ2-3,-,once,21,TRBV6-2/TRBV6-3,CASSYSMGSGDSPKYTDTQYF,TGTGCCAGCAGTTACTCGATGGGTAGCGGGGACAGCCCCAAATACACAGATACGCAGTATTTT
TRBJ2-3,TRBD1,-,15,TRBV19,CASRTQGLGTDTQYF,TGTGCCAGTAGGACACAGGGGCTGGGCACAGATACGCAGTATTTT
TRBJ1-2,-,-,12,TRBV14,CASRPDGYGYTF,TGTGCCAGCAGACCCGACGGGTATGGCTACACCTTC
TRBJ2-7,TRBD2,-,15,TRBV7-6,CASSFSGDTSYEQYF,TGTGCCAGCAGCTTTAGCGGGGACACGTCCTACGAGCAGTACTTC
TRBJ2-2,-,-,16,TRBV5-1,CASSSSGQPNTGELFF,TGCGCCAGCAGCAGTTCAGGACAGCCGAACACCGGGGAGCTGTTTTTT
TRBJ1-2,-,-,14,TRBV9,CASSVGAGNYGYTF,TGTGCCAGCAGCGTAGGTGCGGGGAACTATGGCTACACCTTC
TRBJ1-5,-,-,14,TRBV2,CASSSWESNQPQHF,TGTGCCAGCAGTTCCTGGGAGAGCAATCAGCCCCAGCATTTT
TRBJ1-6,-,-,19,TRBV4-2,CASSQEWASRGLYNSPLHF,TGTGCCAGCAGCCAAGAATGGGCCAGCCGGGGATTATATAATTCACCCCTCCACTTT
TRBJ2-3,TRBD2,-,16,TRBV10-3,CATRAGGKQGTDTQYF,TGTGCCACCAGAGCGGGAGGGAAGCAGGGCACAGATACGCAGTATTTT
TRBJ2-2,TRBD1,-,14,TRBV6-5,CASSRTGGPGELFF,TGTGCCAGCAGTCGGACAGGGGGGCCCGGGGAGCTGTTTTTT
TRBJ2-7,TRBD1,once,14,TRBV5-1,CASRRTGEIYEQYF,TGCGCCAGCAGGCGGACAGGGGAGATCTACGAACAGTACTTC
TRBJ2-1,TRBD2,few,13,TRBV12-3/TRBV12-4,CASSFGGANEQFF,TGTGCCAGCAGTTTCGGGGGGGCCAATGAGCAGTTCTTC
TRBJ2-7,-,-,14,TRBV6-2/TRBV6-3,CASSSPDWVEEQYF,TGTGCCAGCAGTTCCCCGGACTGGGTGGAAGAGCAGTACTTC
TRBJ1-4,-,-,16,TRBV4-1,CASSQRLEQKEEKLFF,TGCGCCAGCAGCCAACGGCTGGAACAGAAAGAAGAAAAACTGTTTTTT
TRBJ2-7,TRBD2,-,14,TRBV18,CASSPNFGEGEQYF,TGTGCCAGCTCACCAAACTTCGGGGAGGGCGAGCAGTACTTC
TRBJ1-2,TRBD1,-,15,TRBV7-2,CASSSGGTGAHGYTF,TGTGCCAGCAGCTCCGGCGGGACAGGGGCCCATGGCTACACCTTC
TRBJ2-3,-,once,16,TRBV9,CASSAENLVSTDTQYF,TGTGCCAGCAGCGCGGAGAACCTAGTGAGCACAGATACGCAGTATTTT
TRBJ1-1,-,-,16,TRBV4-2,CASSQDPGQGIAEAFF,TGTGCCAGCAGCCAAGATCCTGGGCAGGGGATCGCGGAAGCTTTCTTT
TRBJ2-5,-,-,14,TRBV5-1,CASRANSGQETQYF,TGCGCCAGCAGGGCCAATAGCGGCCAAGAGACCCAGTACTTC
TRBJ2-7,-,-,12,TRBV10-3,CAIRRTAYEQYF,TGTGCCATCAGGAGGACAGCCTACGAGCAGTACTTC
TRBJ2-1,TRBD2,-,14,TRBV7-2,CASSLGTSGTWQFF,TGTGCCAGCAGCTTAGGGACTAGCGGGACTTGGCAGTTCTTC
TRBJ2-1,-,-,11,TRBV6-5,CASSPGNEQFF,TGTGCCAGCAGCCCAGGCAATGAGCAGTTCTTC